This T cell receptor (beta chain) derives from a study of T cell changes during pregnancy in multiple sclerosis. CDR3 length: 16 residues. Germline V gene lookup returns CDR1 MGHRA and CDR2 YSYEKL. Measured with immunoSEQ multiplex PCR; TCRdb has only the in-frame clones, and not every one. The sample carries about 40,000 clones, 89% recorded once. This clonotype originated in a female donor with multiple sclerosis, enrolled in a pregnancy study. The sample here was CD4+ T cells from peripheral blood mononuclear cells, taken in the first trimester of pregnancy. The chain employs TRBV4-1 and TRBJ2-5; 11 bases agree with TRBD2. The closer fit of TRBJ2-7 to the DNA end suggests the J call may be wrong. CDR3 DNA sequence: TGCGCCAGCAGTCGAGAAACTAGCGGGAGATCCTACGAGCAGTACTTC. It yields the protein CASSRETSGRSYEQYF.